This T cell receptor beta chain derives from a study of T cells in Graves' hyperthyroidism and ophthalmopathy. Study conclusions and caveats: Blood held most thyroid clonotypes expanded above 0.001 frequency.

Ophthalmopathy cases scored 3 or more on the Clinical Activity Score and 4 or more on NOSPECS grade, with duration below 3 months. Exclusion of a patient resulted from uncontrolled infection, other autoimmune disease, pregnancy or lactation. Each diagnosis drew on symptoms, thyroxine, TRAb, thyroid ultrasound and orbital computed tomography findings. On this clonotype: Antigen: not known. A much larger clone differs by one base, so this may be a read error.

The CDR3 is made up of 16 amino acids. In germline, CDR1 is SNHLY, CDR2 FYNNEI. Losses at the gene ends were 0 bases for V and 2 bases for J; bases not matched to a gene: 6. TCR beta CDR3 regions were amplified from RNA. HTBI primers were employed in a first-round RT-PCR of the TCR CDR3. TCRdb redid the calling of the multiplex PCR reads with MiXCR, one entry per CDR3 protein. The table has about 400,000 distinct CDR3 sequences, about 14% seen once. The sequenced sample was blood. The receptor was isolated from a woman in her twenties or thirties with Graves' ophthalmopathy. This chain joins TRBV2 and TRBJ2-7; 8 positions match TRBD2. Here the CDR3 DNA reads TGTGCCAGCAGTGAAGCGTCGATAGCGGGGACCTACGAGCAGTACTTC. Translated: CASSEASIAGTYEQYF.